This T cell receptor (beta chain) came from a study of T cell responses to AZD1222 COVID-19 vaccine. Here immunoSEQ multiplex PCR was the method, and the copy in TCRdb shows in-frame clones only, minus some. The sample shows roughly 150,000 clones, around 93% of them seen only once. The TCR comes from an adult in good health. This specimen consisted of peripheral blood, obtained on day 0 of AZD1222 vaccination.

The CDR3 DNA sequence: TGTGCCAGCAGCCAAGCTGGCACTGGAAACACCATATATTTT. Translated, it gives CASSQAGTGNTIYF. The V and J genes are TRBV3-1 (or the pseudogene TRBV3-2) and TRBJ1-3; D is uncertain. Per germline, CDR1 LGHDT and CDR2 YNNKEL (reference sequence). This CDR3 is 14 amino acids long. Deletions cut 1 base from V and 2 bases from J, with 6 bases between.